Below are 18 T cell receptor beta chains sequenced from a single sample in a study of PD-1 blockade in classical Hodgkin lymphoma. In every patient, relapse followed autologous stem cell transplantation, while exposure to brentuximab vedotin differed. Using immunoSEQ multiplex PCR, the repertoire was profiled, and TCRdb retains in-frame clones only, with some absent. The data show 150,000 or so clones, about 78% seen once. Sequencing was performed on peripheral blood mononuclear cells (PBMCs), taken before the second cycle of nivolumab. The receptors here all came from a human donor with classical Hodgkin lymphoma.

The chain has TRBV6-1 and TRBJ2-3; D is unclear. Germline loops: CDR1 MNHNS, CDR2 SASEGT. V lost 6 bases and J 5 bases, leaving 6 bases between the germline ends. The CDR3 totals 11 residues. CDR3 nucleotides: TGTGCCAGCAGACGGCGAGATACGCAGTATTTT. Translated, it gives CASRRRDTQYF.

The V call is TRBV11-2, the J call TRBJ2-2; a weak D match, TRBD1 (5 bases). V was clipped by 3 bases and J by 4 bases, with 15 bases between them. The CDR3 has 16 amino acids. Germline assignment: CDR1 SGHAT and CDR2 FQNNGV. CDR3 in DNA: TGTGCCAGCAGCTTGCGGCCGCAGGGCGTCACCGGGGAGCTGTTTTTT. This codes for CASSLRPQGVTGELFF.

V is TRBV10-3 and J is TRBJ2-1; no firm D call. Trimming cost V 4 bases and J 0 bases, with 19 bases left between them. This CDR3 region has 18 residues. From germline, CDR1 is ENHRY and CDR2 SYGVKD. The CDR3 DNA reads as TGTGCCATCAGTGTAGTCTACCAGGTCCTTAGCTCCTACAATGAGCAGTTCTTC. Its protein product is CAISVVYQVLSSYNEQFF.

The chain links TRBV7-2 to TRBJ2-1; the match to TRBD2 covers 9 bases. V was pared by 5 bases and J by 2 bases, with 10 bases of the junction left unmatched. CDR1 and CDR2 (germline): SGHTA, FQGNSA. The CDR3 is 17 amino acids. The CDR3 nucleotides are TGTGCCAGCAGCACTGTTACCGGGACTAGCACCTACAATGAGCAGTTCTTC. Encoded protein: CASSTVTGTSTYNEQFF.

This chain connects TRBV5-6 to TRBJ2-5, with unresolved D. Germline loops: CDR1 SGHDT, CDR2 YYEEEE. CDR3 length: 15 residues. V dropped 6 bases and J dropped 2 bases, with 17 bases sitting between them. CDR3 sequence: CASTSRYQTQETQYF. The CDR3 DNA is TGTGCCAGCACCTCCCGATACCAGACACAAGAGACCCAGTACTTC.

CDR3 protein: CASSGGAFSGTVTYEQYF. CDR3 coding DNA: TGTGCCAGCAGTGGGGGAGCGTTCTCCGGGACAGTCACCTACGAGCAGTACTTC. This chain links TRBV6-1 with TRBJ2-7, with 7 positions matching TRBD1. The CDR3 loop spans 18 amino acids. J gave up 2 bases and V 4 bases, and 17 bases lay outside the gene matches. Per germline, CDR1 MNHNS and CDR2 SASEGT.

There are a few counts of this clone. The V and J genes are TRBV4-2 and TRBJ2-7, with D perhaps TRBD2 (7 bases). The CDR3 is 14 residues long. Trimming left V 3 bases short and J 2 bases short, with 11 bases between. The V gene's germline CDR1 is LGHNA and CDR2 YNFKEQ. The CDR3 loop reads CASSQSGDTYEQYF. The DNA of the CDR3 is TGTGCCAGCAGCCAGAGCGGGGACACCTACGAGCAGTACTTC.

The chain employs TRBV6-5 and TRBJ2-3; D is uncertain. With 7 bases removed from V and 0 bases from J, the gap between germline ends came to 11 bases. From germline, CDR1 is MNHEY and CDR2 SVGAGI. The length of the CDR3 is 14 residues. CDR3 coding DNA: TGTGCCAGCAAAGCTCAAACTAGCACAGATACGCAGTATTTT. The encoded protein is CASKAQTSTDTQYF.

The chain carries TRBV19 and TRBJ2-5; 16 positions match TRBD2. CDR1 is LNHDA and CDR2 is SQIVND in the germline V gene (reference sequence). CDR3 size: 16 residues. The V and J ends lost 4 bases and 5 bases, in that order; junction bases with no gene match: 4. CDR3 residues: CASSTGTSGGAETQYF. CDR3 in DNA: TGTGCCAGTAGTACGGGGACTAGCGGGGGGGCGGAGACCCAGTACTTC.

The rearrangement joins TRBV5-5 to TRBJ1-2, with D tentatively TRBD1 (5 bases). V lost 0 bases to trimming and J lost 4 bases, with 13 bases between them. This CDR3 spans 15 amino acids. Germline V lookup: CDR1 SGHKS, CDR2 YYEKEE (reference sequence). The CDR3 DNA is TGTGCCAGCAGCTTGGAAACAGGTCCACCCTATGGCTACACCTTC. It codes for CASSLETGPPYGYTF.

This CDR3 reads CASSFTPSSYEQYF. In DNA, the CDR3 is TGTGCCAGCAGCTTTACACCGAGCTCCTACGAGCAGTACTTC. The chain uses TRBV7-2 and TRBJ2-7; D is unresolved. Germline CDR1 SGHTA, CDR2 FQGNSA. The CDR3 contains 14 residues. V lost 3 bases and J lost 0, with 9 bases in between.

This clone was observed once. The rearrangement links TRBV27 to TRBJ2-5, with 8 bases lining up with TRBD2. Losses at the gene ends were 2 bases for V and 4 bases for J; bases not matched to a gene: 0. Germline V gene data show CDR1 as MNHEY and CDR2 as SMNVEV (reference sequence). This CDR3 spans 13 amino acids. The CDR3 loop reads CASSLAGGETQYF. In DNA form, the CDR3 reads TGTGCCAGCAGTTTAGCGGGGGGAGAGACCCAGTACTTC.

V is TRBV1 and J is TRBJ1-6; the D segment call TRBD1 is taken from the table without a DNA check. TRBV1 is labeled a pseudogene. This CDR3 contains 16 residues. CDR3 bases: TGCACCAGCAGCCAACCGCCCCGGGACAGCGGCCCACCCCTCCACTTT. Its translation is CTSSQPPRDSGPPLHF.

The V call is TRBV19, the J call TRBJ1-2; tentatively, D is TRBD1 (5 bases). The V and J ends lost 7 bases and 8 bases respectively, with 17 bases between them. CDR3 size: 13 residues. The germline V gene encodes CDR1 LNHDA and CDR2 SQIVND (reference sequence). CDR3 loop: CASIPGQGRGYTF. The DNA for the CDR3 is TGTGCCAGTATTCCGGGCCAGGGCAGAGGCTACACCTTC.

The J gene is TRBJ1-2, the V gene TRBV5-1, with unresolved D. Germline V gene data show CDR1 as SGHRS and CDR2 as YFSETQ. There are 15 residues in the CDR3. V lost 0 bases and J lost 3, with 12 bases in between. CDR3 sequence reads: CASSLGQTTDYGYTF. The CDR3 bases are TGCGCCAGCAGCTTGGGGCAGACAACTGACTATGGCTACACCTTC.

The chain carries TRBV9 and TRBJ2-3, with 16 positions matching TRBD2. Germline assignment: CDR1 SGDLS and CDR2 YYNGEE. V lost 0 bases and J lost 7; bases outside the gene matches: 14. This CDR3 comprises 20 residues. CDR3 in amino acids: CASSVVGTSGGALRSNTQYF. The DNA for the CDR3 is TGTGCCAGCAGCGTAGTGGGGACTAGCGGGGGGGCCTTGAGGTCAAATACGCAGTATTTT. The full variable domain, with the rest looked up from reference TRBV9 and TRBJ2-3, is DSGVTQTPKHLITATGQRVTLRCSPRSGDLSVYWYQQSLDQGLQFLIQYYNGEERAKGNILERFSAQQFPDLHSELNLSSLELGDSALYFCASSVVGTSGGALRSNTQYFGPGTRLTVL.

The chain uses TRBV6-6 and TRBJ1-5, with D possibly TRBD1 on 6 matching bases. Per germline, CDR1 MNHNY and CDR2 SVGAGI (reference sequence). Trimming took off 5 bases at V and 3 bases at J, with 14 bases between the two ends. This CDR3 has 15 residues. For the CDR3, the DNA is TGTGCCAGCAGTCGCCAGGGGAATAACAATCAGCCCCAGCATTTT. Residues: CASSRQGNNNQPQHF.

The chain employs TRBV5-6 and TRBJ1-1, with 7 bases identical to TRBD1. With V trimmed by 4 bases and J by 4 bases, 7 bases remained unmatched. Germline loops: CDR1 SGHDT, CDR2 YYEEEE. This CDR3 spans 14 amino acids. The DNA for the CDR3 is TGTGCCAGCAGCCACCCAGGGGGGTTCACTGAAGCTTTCTTT. Protein sequence: CASSHPGGFTEAFF.